This TCR beta chain was sequenced during a study of T cells after yellow fever vaccination (dated by TCRdb to the late 2010s). About the full investigation: The SMART-Seq v4 Ultra Low Input RNA kit was used to prepare libraries from fractions with low cell numbers. Two healthy male donors made up the cohort, one aged 18 to 30 years and the other aged 30 to 40 years. Blood samples were taken at several timepoints before and after primary and secondary immunization, and bulk PBMC replicates and cell subsets were isolated. Bulk TCR alpha and beta repertoires were sequenced longitudinally to track T-cell clones before and after primary and booster YFV17D yellow fever vaccination.

The CDR3 numbers 16 residues from cysteine through phenylalanine. Kept here is only the CDR3 DNA, which spans 48 bases and is read in frame from base 1. CDR1 and CDR2 were assigned from the germline V gene (reference sequence) as LNHNV and YYDKDF. Remarks on this clonotype: Its antigen remains unidentified. A read error may explain this, as a much larger clone is one base away.

Sequencing was carried out with an Illumina NovaSeq 6000. TCR cDNA was made using 5'RACE template switching, a step that added a universal primer site and unique molecular identifiers. Priming of cDNA synthesis was performed from both the TCR alpha and TCR beta constant segments. Two PCR steps were used to amplify libraries, with sample barcodes and sequencing adapters being added in the second step. Sequencing of libraries was performed on Illumina HiSeq 2500 (2x100 bp) or NovaSeq (2x150 bp). Processing in the source paper ran as follows. MIGEC was used to demultiplex reads and collapse the reads into UMI consensus sequences, and MiXCR was used for V(D)J alignment. Vaccine-responding clonotypes were defined with edgeR using replicate PBMC samples, requiring FDR below 0.01 and a log2 fold change above 5 up to day 15. Each bulk clonotype was labeled CD4 or CD8 based on which sequenced repertoire, CD4 or CD8, contained the clonotype at higher abundance. TCRdb trimmed public reads at Q25 via fastp, called clones via MiXCR and kept in-frame beta chains. One record per CDR3 amino acid sequence lists the most common genes and DNA. TCRdb's processing, not the study's, gives the V and J calls here. This sample comprises 200,000 to 250,000 distinct CDR3 sequences, 3.2% of them detected only once. In total, the top ten clones hold about 3.3% of the sample.

General findings and caveats noted by the study authors: The secondary T-cell response was found to be weaker but faster than the primary response, with a peak reached on day 5 rather than on day 15. A small fraction of clonotypes appeared in both the CD4 and CD8 compartments, likely as a result of convergent recombination. Because the study included only two donors, the extent to which the findings can be generalized is limited. Most clones expanded after primary vaccination were re-detected after the booster (96% of CD4 and approximately 89% of CD8), suggesting broad memory maintenance. Because abundant contaminating clonotypes from the bulk population could be contained in FACS-sorted repertoires, computational filtering was required.

This sample's treatment or condition label indicates: live attenuated yellow fever vaccine strain. PBMCs were isolated from peripheral blood using a standard Ficoll-Paque protocol. Dynabeads CD4 and CD8 positive selection kits were used to isolate CD4 and CD8 T-cell fractions. RNA was extracted with TriZol from bulk PBMCs, CD4 and CD8 fractions, and dextramer-positive and dextramer-negative fractions. Sequenced here: CD4+ T cells sorted from PBMCs, sampled 10 days after the yellow fever booster vaccination. This receptor was taken from a man between 18 and 35 years old who received the YFV17D yellow fever vaccine. This chain is built from TRBV15 and TRBJ1-6; TRBD1 aligns with 10 central bases. The CDR3 here reads CVTRPDRGAYNSPLHF. The nucleotides are TGTGTCACCAGACCGGACAGGGGGGCTTATAATTCACCCCTCCACTTT.